These T cell receptor beta chains were read from a single sample in a study of blood T cells in healthy people across ages. From the 5' RACE reads, TCRdb called clonotypes with MiXCR, one entry per CDR3 protein. The sample consists of 710,000 or so distinct CDR3 sequences, approximately 30% of them appearing once. The sequenced sample was blood. Receptor source: a woman of 80 years or more in good health. The conserved cysteine and the conserved F or W are not part of the CDR3 here. The order of the fields is V gene, clone size, J gene, CDR3 protein. A row's size may be missing; if present it is once, few, many or a size class.

V gene: TRBV10-3; clone size: many; J gene: TRBJ2-5; CDR3 protein: AISYGTAQETQY
V gene: TRBV10-3; clone size: few; J gene: TRBJ1-4; CDR3 protein: AIKDRGGEKLF
V gene: TRBV7-9; clone size: few; J gene: TRBJ2-5; CDR3 protein: ASSRTQGGTQY
V gene: TRBV7-2; clone size: few; J gene: TRBJ2-5; CDR3 protein: ASSWGRVQETQY
V gene: TRBV2; clone size: NA; J gene: TRBJ2-7; CDR3 protein: ASVLGAGGSSYEQY
V gene: TRBV7-2; clone size: many; J gene: TRBJ2-5; CDR3 protein: ASSFDRGIQETQY
V gene: TRBV12-3/TRBV12-4; clone size: many; J gene: TRBJ1-1; CDR3 protein: ASSLWGRNTEAF
V gene: TRBV30; clone size: NA; J gene: TRBJ1-1; CDR3 protein: AWSVSRMNTEAF
V gene: TRBV7-2; clone size: many; J gene: TRBJ2-1; CDR3 protein: ASSELTRSSYNEQF
V gene: TRBV12-3/TRBV12-4; clone size: few; J gene: TRBJ1-5; CDR3 protein: ASSPDRDGWSNQPQH
V gene: TRBV7-3; clone size: NA; J gene: TRBJ2-7; CDR3 protein: ASSSGGWTGGNEQY
V gene: TRBV20-1; clone size: NA; J gene: TRBJ2-1; CDR3 protein: SARVPSNEQF
V gene: TRBV20-1; clone size: many; J gene: TRBJ2-7; CDR3 protein: SAPTGLDEQY
V gene: TRBV7-9; clone size: few; J gene: TRBJ2-2; CDR3 protein: ASSPGLSNTGELF
V gene: TRBV5-5; clone size: many; J gene: TRBJ2-3; CDR3 protein: ASSGDFPQDTQY
V gene: TRBV4-2; clone size: many; J gene: TRBJ2-5; CDR3 protein: ASSLLAGAFQETQY
V gene: TRBV4-3; clone size: many; J gene: TRBJ2-1; CDR3 protein: ASSQDMVTSGGLLSYNEQF
V gene: TRBV18; clone size: NA; J gene: TRBJ1-1; CDR3 protein: ASSVRKATEAF
V gene: TRBV28; clone size: NA; J gene: TRBJ2-5; CDR3 protein: ASSSRLEVGETQY
V gene: TRBV6-1; clone size: many; J gene: TRBJ1-1; CDR3 protein: ASSRLQGTSTEAF
V gene: TRBV5-1; clone size: NA; J gene: TRBJ2-7; CDR3 protein: ASSLLTGGYEQY
V gene: TRBV6-5; clone size: NA; J gene: TRBJ2-4; CDR3 protein: ATGLGVQY
V gene: TRBV25-1; clone size: many; J gene: TRBJ2-7; CDR3 protein: ASTGEGAPYEQY
V gene: TRBV6-1; clone size: NA; J gene: TRBJ1-1; CDR3 protein: ASSRVYDTEAF
V gene: TRBV3-1; clone size: many; J gene: TRBJ2-7; CDR3 protein: ASSPRHPGQGQSPEQY
V gene: TRBV5-1; clone size: many; J gene: TRBJ2-1; CDR3 protein: ASSRRGGHNEQF
V gene: TRBV7-6; clone size: many; J gene: TRBJ2-3; CDR3 protein: ASSAGTGGSVDTQY
V gene: TRBV18; clone size: few; J gene: TRBJ1-4; CDR3 protein: ASSPQMGTAGEKLF
V gene: TRBV20-1; clone size: many; J gene: TRBJ1-5; CDR3 protein: SARVGALVPGQH
V gene: TRBV7-6; clone size: many; J gene: TRBJ1-1; CDR3 protein: ASSLDLPGVNTEAF
V gene: TRBV4-2; clone size: many; J gene: TRBJ2-1; CDR3 protein: ASSQGGGPNEQF
V gene: TRBV20-1; clone size: NA; J gene: TRBJ2-7; CDR3 protein: SARGPDRDPSYEQY
V gene: TRBV28; clone size: few; J gene: TRBJ2-7; CDR3 protein: ASSPQRGFSNEQY
V gene: TRBV7-2; clone size: NA; J gene: TRBJ2-7; CDR3 protein: ANSLVFGQGYEQH
V gene: TRBV6-6; clone size: NA; J gene: NA; CDR3 protein: ASGSPGAGETQY
V gene: TRBV20-1; clone size: NA; J gene: TRBJ2-1; CDR3 protein: SANPPGSPDNEQF
V gene: TRBV20-1; clone size: many; J gene: TRBJ2-1; CDR3 protein: SASSGRAYNEQF
V gene: TRBV16; clone size: many; J gene: TRBJ1-5; CDR3 protein: ASSLSRGDQPQH
V gene: TRBV5-1; clone size: many; J gene: TRBJ2-1; CDR3 protein: ASREGTGEGNEQF
V gene: TRBV4-2; clone size: few; J gene: TRBJ2-2; CDR3 protein: ASSQVSGGASGELF
V gene: TRBV27; clone size: many; J gene: TRBJ1-2; CDR3 protein: ASMDRGADGYT
V gene: TRBV12-3/TRBV12-4; clone size: many; J gene: TRBJ2-6; CDR3 protein: ASSLWGANVLT
V gene: TRBV10-3; clone size: many; J gene: TRBJ2-1; CDR3 protein: AISELAGYNEQF
V gene: TRBV20-1; clone size: many; J gene: TRBJ1-2; CDR3 protein: SARTGTGGNREGYT
V gene: TRBV2; clone size: NA; J gene: TRBJ2-5; CDR3 protein: ASSPRTSGGPSVTQY
V gene: TRBV6-2/TRBV6-3; clone size: many; J gene: TRBJ2-7; CDR3 protein: ASSYSIFYEQY
V gene: TRBV7-2; clone size: NA; J gene: TRBJ2-4; CDR3 protein: VGSLASGGALENIQY
V gene: TRBV7-8; clone size: many; J gene: TRBJ2-3; CDR3 protein: ASSSPYTDRGSTDTQY
V gene: TRBV12-3/TRBV12-4; clone size: NA; J gene: TRBJ1-6; CDR3 protein: ASGRGINSPLH